These T cell receptor beta chains were read from a single sample in a study of regulatory T cells in long-lasting Graves disease. TCRdb re-analysed the multiplex PCR reads in MiXCR, keeping a single row per CDR3 protein. The table records 350,000 to 500,000 distinct CDR3 sequences, roughly a fifth of them present only once. Sample: peripheral blood mononuclear cells (PBMCs), taken when the disease was refractory, from a patient treated with antithyroid drugs. Every receptor here comes from a female donor with Graves disease. CDR3s leave out the opening cysteine and the closing phenylalanine or tryptophan.

v_call	j_call	cdr3_aa
TRBV20-1	TRBJ1-5	STKPNRALSNQPQH
TRBV5-1	TRBJ1-1	ASSYTGALYTEAF
TRBV15	TRBJ2-1	ATAGTRYNEQF
TRBV18	TRBJ2-6	ASSPYGLAGSGANVLT
TRBV27	TRBJ2-7	ASTSVGGSVAEQY
TRBV19	TRBJ2-5	ASSMGGLETQY
TRBV28	TRBJ2-3	ASRLAEISGSAEATQY
TRBV28	TRBJ1-5	ASKQTQDRISNQPQH
TRBV18	TRBJ1-4	ASSPGQGSEKLF
TRBV19	TRBJ1-1	ATMAGFSEAF
TRBV27	TRBJ2-5	ASSLATTGETQY
TRBV2	TRBJ1-5	ASSDQGSDQPQH
TRBV7-2	TRBJ2-7	ASSLVRLAGNYEQY
TRBV28	TRBJ2-7	ASSPGGPYEQY
TRBV20-1	TRBJ1-5	SARDLLGKGRSSNQPQH
TRBV7-9	TRBJ1-5	ASSRDRVGGNQPQH
TRBV3-1	TRBJ2-7	ASSRFGTSVDEQY
TRBV11-2	TRBJ1-6	ASSLVRDRAGGPLH
TRBV28	TRBJ2-1	ASRTTRKDPFNEQF
TRBV3-1	TRBJ1-2	ASSQDSGNGYT
TRBV20-1	TRBJ2-7	SARTHSYEQY
TRBV24-1	TRBJ2-5	ATEGTVVWGQETQY
TRBV12-3/TRBV12-4	TRBJ2-5	ASSLGLAGGLTETQY
TRBV28	TRBJ1-1	ASSFGQEAF
TRBV7-9	TRBJ1-4	ASSQPEGQEKLF
TRBV6-1	TRBJ2-7	ASSDGTSGSQAYEQY
TRBV19	TRBJ1-5	ASSSSSNQPQH
TRBV28	TRBJ1-5	ASSPSRGTAEEPQH
TRBV7-2	TRBJ2-1	ASSVYRITYNEQF
TRBV2	TRBJ2-3	ASSDQGALDTQY
TRBV11-2	TRBJ2-7	ASRDLGNEQY
TRBV28	TRBJ2-7	ASHTEGEQY
TRBV19	TRBJ1-5	ASSTSPIGTGNQPQH
TRBV19	TRBJ1-5	ASSPPDRDNQPQH
TRBV2	TRBJ2-1	ASSEARGGDNEQF
TRBV5-5	TRBJ2-7	ASSLAGSGYEQY
TRBV7-3	TRBJ2-7	ASSPEGVGFEQY
TRBV29-1	TRBJ1-6	SVRQGSGISPLH
TRBV13	TRBJ2-7	ASSADASGGYEQY